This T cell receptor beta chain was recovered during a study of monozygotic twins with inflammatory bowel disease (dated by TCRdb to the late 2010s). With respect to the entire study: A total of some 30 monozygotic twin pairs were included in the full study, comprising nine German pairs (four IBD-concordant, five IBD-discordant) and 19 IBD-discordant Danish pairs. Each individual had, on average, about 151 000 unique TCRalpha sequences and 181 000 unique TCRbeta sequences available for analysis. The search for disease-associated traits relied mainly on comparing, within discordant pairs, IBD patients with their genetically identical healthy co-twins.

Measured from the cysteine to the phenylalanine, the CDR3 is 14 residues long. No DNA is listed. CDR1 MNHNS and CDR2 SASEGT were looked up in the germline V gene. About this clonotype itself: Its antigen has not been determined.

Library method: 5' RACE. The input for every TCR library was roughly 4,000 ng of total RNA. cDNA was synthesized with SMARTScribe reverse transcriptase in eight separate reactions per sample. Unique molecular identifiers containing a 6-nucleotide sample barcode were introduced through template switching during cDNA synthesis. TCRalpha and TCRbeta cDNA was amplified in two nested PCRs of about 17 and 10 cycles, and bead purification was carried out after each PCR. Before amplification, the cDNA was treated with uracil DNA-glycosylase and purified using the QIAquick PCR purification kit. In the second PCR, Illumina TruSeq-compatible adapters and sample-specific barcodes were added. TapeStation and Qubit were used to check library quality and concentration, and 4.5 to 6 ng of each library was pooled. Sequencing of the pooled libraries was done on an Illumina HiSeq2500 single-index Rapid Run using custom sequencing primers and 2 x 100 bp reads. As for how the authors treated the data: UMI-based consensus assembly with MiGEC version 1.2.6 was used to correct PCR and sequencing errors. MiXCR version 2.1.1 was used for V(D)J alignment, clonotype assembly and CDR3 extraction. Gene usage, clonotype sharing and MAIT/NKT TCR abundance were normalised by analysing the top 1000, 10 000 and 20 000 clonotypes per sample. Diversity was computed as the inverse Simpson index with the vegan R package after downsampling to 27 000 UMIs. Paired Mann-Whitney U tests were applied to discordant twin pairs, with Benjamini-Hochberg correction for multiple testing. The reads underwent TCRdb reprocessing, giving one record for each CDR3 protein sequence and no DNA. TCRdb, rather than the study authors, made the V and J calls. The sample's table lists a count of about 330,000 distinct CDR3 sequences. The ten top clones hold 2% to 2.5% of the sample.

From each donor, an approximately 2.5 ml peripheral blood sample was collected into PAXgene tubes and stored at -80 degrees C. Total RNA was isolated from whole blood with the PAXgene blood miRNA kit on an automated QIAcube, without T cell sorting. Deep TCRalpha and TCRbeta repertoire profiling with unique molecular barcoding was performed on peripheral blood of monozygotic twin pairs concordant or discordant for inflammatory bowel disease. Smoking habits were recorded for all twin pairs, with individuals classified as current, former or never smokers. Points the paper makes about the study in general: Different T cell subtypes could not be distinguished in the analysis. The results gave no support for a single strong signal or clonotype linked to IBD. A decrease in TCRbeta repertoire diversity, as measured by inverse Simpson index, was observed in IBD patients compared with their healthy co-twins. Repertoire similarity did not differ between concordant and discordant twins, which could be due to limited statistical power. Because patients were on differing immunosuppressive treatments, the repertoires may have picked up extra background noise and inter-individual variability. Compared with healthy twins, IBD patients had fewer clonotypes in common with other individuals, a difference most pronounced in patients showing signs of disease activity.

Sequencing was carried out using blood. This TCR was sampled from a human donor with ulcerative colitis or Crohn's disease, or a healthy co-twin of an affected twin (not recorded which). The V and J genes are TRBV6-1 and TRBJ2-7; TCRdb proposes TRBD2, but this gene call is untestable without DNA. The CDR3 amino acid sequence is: CASSRAGGNYEQYF.